One T cell receptor beta chain is described in this entry. Its antigen is currently unknown. Trimming cost V 2 bases and J 2 bases; bases outside gene matches: 5. The CDR3 length is 16 residues. Germline V gene data show CDR1 as SGHRS and CDR2 as YFSETQ. These data belong to a study of cytomegalovirus exposure and HLA in healthy donors. About the study: A later analysis reported the 90 to 150 validation repertoires used the same platform as the approximately 700 first-cohort repertoires.

Profiled with immunoSEQ multiplex PCR; TCRdb holds only in-frame clones, not every one. This sample carries 260,000 or so clones, 88% of them seen once, and the ten largest clones take over 0.7%. Study-level results: First-cohort TCR clusters were later found to tend to co-occur in the roughly 110 validation repertoires. A classifier reportedly called cytomegalovirus status with high sensitivity and specificity.

The V and J genes are TRBV5-1 and TRBJ2-7, with TRBD2 identical over 12 bases. This sequence originates from a woman aged 18-29 years in good health and CMV-seronegative. Sample: PBMCs. The CDR3 sequence: CASSLLAGGLTYEQYF. CDR3 DNA sequence: TGCGCCAGCAGCTTACTAGCGGGAGGCCTCACCTACGAGCAGTACTTC.